The 17 T cell receptor beta chains listed next were all sequenced from one sample in a study of cytomegalovirus exposure and HLA in healthy donors. The protocol was immunoSEQ multiplex PCR, while the TCRdb copy is restricted to in-frame clones and leaves out a portion. The data contain under 300,000 clones, 86% of them singletons. The specimen sequenced was PBMCs. These receptors were taken from a woman aged 18-29 years in good health and CMV-seronegative.

The chain recombines TRBV7-6 with TRBJ2-7, with 11 bases matching TRBD2. The CDR3 has 19 residues. V lost 0 bases, J lost 4 bases, and 14 bases stayed unmatched. The germline gives CDR1 SGHVS, CDR2 FNYEAQ. The CDR3 coding sequence is TGTGCCAGCAGCTTAGCAGGTGCATTCAGACTAGCGGGGTCTTACGAGCAGTACTTC. Translation: CASSLAGAFRLAGSYEQYF.

The chain has TRBV25-1 and TRBJ2-7, with D maybe TRBD2 (5 bases). Trimming took off 3 bases at V and 4 bases at J, with 25 bases between the two ends. The CDR3 is 18 amino acids. Germline V CDR1 and CDR2: MGHDK, SYGVNS. The DNA of the CDR3 is TGTGCCAGCAGTGAGTCCGACGCAGAGGGTTATCTACGGTACGAGCAGTACTTC. Its protein product is CASSESDAEGYLRYEQYF.

The chain has TRBV6-5 and TRBJ2-7; 9 nucleotides agree with TRBD2. The V gene's germline CDR1 is MNHEY and CDR2 SVGAGI. The CDR3 is 13 amino acids. V lost 7 bases to trimming and J lost 4 bases; unmatched junction nucleotides: 5. The CDR3 protein is CASKAGGPYEQYF. Here the CDR3 DNA reads TGTGCCAGCAAGGCGGGAGGGCCGTACGAGCAGTACTTC.

V is TRBV5-6 and J is TRBJ2-7; TRBD2 agrees at 13 bases. CDR1 SGHDT and CDR2 YYEEEE come from the germline V gene. The CDR3 runs 16 residues. V lost 4 bases to trimming and J lost 5 bases; unmatched junction nucleotides: 9. Written as DNA, the CDR3 is TGTGCCAGCAGCGCGGGTACTAGCGGGGGGGCCAACGAGCAGTACTTC. Translating gives CASSAGTSGGANEQYF.

This sequence joins TRBV4-3 and TRBJ1-6; the D is unclear. Trimming shortened V by 0 bases and J by 9 bases, and 6 bases separated the two germline ends. This CDR3 is built from 13 residues. Germline V gives CDR1 LGHNA, CDR2 YSLEER. CDR3 amino acids: CASSQESSSPLHF. CDR3 in DNA: TGCGCCAGCAGCCAAGAGTCCAGTTCACCCCTCCACTTT.

This chain links TRBV9 with TRBJ1-1; weak D call: TRBD1 (6 bases). This CDR3 is built from 14 residues. The V gene's germline CDR1 is SGDLS and CDR2 YYNGEE. The V gene lost 4 bases and the J gene lost 0 bases, with 10 bases spanning the gap. The CDR3 loop is CASSSGTMNTEAFF. In nucleotides, the CDR3 is TGTGCCAGCAGCTCAGGGACAATGAACACTGAAGCTTTCTTT. The whole variable domain, remainder taken from reference TRBV9 and TRBJ1-1, is DSGVTQTPKHLITATGQRVTLRCSPRSGDLSVYWYQQSLDQGLQFLIQYYNGEERAKGNILERFSAQQFPDLHSELNLSSLELGDSALYFCASSSGTMNTEAFFGQGTRLTVV.

The chain links TRBV18 to TRBJ1-2; maybe TRBD1 (5 bases). Looked up from germline, CDR1 is KGHSH and CDR2 is LQKENI. This CDR3 has 12 amino acids. Trimming stripped 5 bases from V and 8 bases from J, with 12 bases between. CDR3: CASSTSGFGYTF. The CDR3 nucleotides read TGTGCCAGCTCAACATCAGGGTTCGGCTACACCTTC.

The V and J genes are TRBV2 and TRBJ2-1; D gene uncertain. The CDR3 length is 11 residues. Germline-derived CDR1 and CDR2 are SNHLY and FYNNEI. The V end was cut by 8 bases, the J end by 8 bases, with 10 bases between. The CDR3 DNA is TGTGCCAGCCTCAAAACGGATGAGCAGTTCTTC. Translating it yields CASLKTDEQFF.

The rearrangement uses TRBV28 and TRBJ2-1; TRBD1 matches 10 bases. The CDR3 consists of 15 residues. The ends lost 3 bases at V and 6 bases at J; junction bases unmatched: 5. Germline CDR1 and CDR2: MDHEN and SYDVKM. CDR3 region: CASSFRDRGTNEQFF. The CDR3 region has the DNA TGTGCCAGCAGTTTCCGGGACAGGGGCACCAATGAGCAGTTCTTC.

Comment on this clone: The sample holds other DNA sequences that translate to the same CDR3. This chain joins TRBV28 and TRBJ1-5; 10 bases are a match to TRBD1. The junction had 3 bases not matched to a gene; V was cut back by 6 bases and J by 4 bases. The CDR3 length is 14 residues. The V gene's germline CDR1 is MDHEN and CDR2 SYDVKM. The CDR3 here is CASSSGQGNQPQHF. CDR3 nucleotide sequence: TGTGCCAGCAGCTCGGGACAGGGGAATCAGCCCCAGCATTTT.

V and J are TRBV5-6 and TRBJ2-7, with 8 bases aligning to TRBD1. V was clipped by 6 bases and J by 3 bases; unmatched bases: 5. There are 13 residues in the CDR3. Germline CDR1 SGHDT, CDR2 YYEEEE. CDR3 DNA: TGTGCCAGCACTCTCGGACAGGGCTACGAGCAGTACTTC. Translation: CASTLGQGYEQYF.

Here the CDR3 DNA reads TGTGCCAGCAGTGACTCAGGGGTCGGCTACACCTTC. Amino acids: CASSDSGVGYTF. The genes are TRBV6-4 and TRBJ1-2, with a weak D call TRBD1 (5 bases). Germline V CDR1 and CDR2: MRHNA, SNTAGT. With 0 bases removed from V and 8 bases from J, the gap between germline ends came to 7 bases. The CDR3 loop spans 12 amino acids.

J is TRBJ2-7 and V is TRBV6-5; 7 nucleotides align to TRBD1. V lost 6 bases, J lost 2 bases, and 7 bases stayed unmatched. The V gene's germline CDR1 is MNHEY and CDR2 SVGAGI. The CDR3 covers 14 residues. The CDR3 loop is CASSVTGNPYEQYF. The CDR3 region has the DNA TGTGCCAGCAGCGTGACAGGGAACCCCTACGAGCAGTACTTC.

This chain joins TRBV27 and TRBJ2-3; 11 bases agree with TRBD2. The length of the CDR3 is 17 residues. The V gene end was trimmed by 5 bases and the J gene end by 3 bases; junction bases not matched to a gene: 10. Per germline, CDR1 MNHEY and CDR2 SMNVEV (reference sequence). The CDR3, as DNA: TGTGCCAGCAGTCCGTACTTAGCGGGAGGGCGGACAGATACGCAGTATTTT. This codes for CASSPYLAGGRTDTQYF.

The rearrangement joins TRBV9 to TRBJ1-2; D remains ambiguous. Trimming removed 0 bases from V and 7 bases from J, with 16 bases in between. Germline lookup yields CDR1 SGDLS and CDR2 YYNGEE. CDR3 length equals 15 residues. CDR3 residues: CASSVGGGSSIGYTF. CDR3 in DNA: TGTGCCAGCAGCGTAGGTGGAGGGTCTAGTATTGGCTACACCTTC.

V gene TRBV11-3 combines with J gene TRBJ2-1; 16 bases are shared with TRBD2. Germline loops: CDR1 SGHNT, CDR2 YENEEA. The CDR3 loop spans 16 amino acids. Trimming at V came to 5 bases and at J to 9 bases, leaving 7 bases not matched to a gene. The chain's CDR3 is CASSPGTSGGEGEQFF. CDR3 nucleotide sequence: TGTGCCAGCAGCCCCGGGACTAGCGGGGGGGAGGGTGAGCAGTTCTTC.

This clone was counted only a few times. The chain couples TRBV10-1 to TRBJ2-1; TRBD2 might be the D (6 bases). This CDR3 is built from 15 residues. Trimming left V 4 bases short and J 8 bases short, with 18 bases between. Per germline, CDR1 WNHNN and CDR2 SYGVQD (reference sequence). CDR3 in amino acids: CASSVRRGRVDEQFF. CDR3 sequence (DNA): TGCGCCAGCAGTGTTAGGCGGGGAAGGGTCGATGAGCAGTTCTTC.